This T cell receptor beta chain came from a study of cytomegalovirus exposure and HLA in healthy donors. Study in general: The 95 to 150 validation repertoires used a platform that matched the one used for the 666 first-cohort repertoires, as a later analysis reported.

The donors were part of the roughly 130-subject validation cohort, which stood apart from the approximately 640-subject first cohort. Only in-frame clones appear in the TCRdb table, and some are missing; sequencing was by immunoSEQ multiplex PCR. Found here are 120,000 to 150,000 clones, roughly 86% of them singletons; the top ten hold approximately 8.7%. This receptor was obtained from a man aged 18-30 years in good health and CMV-seropositive. Material for sequencing was PBMCs.

The CDR3 DNA reads TGTGCCAGCAGGCCGAGAAGGGGCTACGAGCAGTACTTC. Its protein product is CASRPRRGYEQYF. The genes are TRBV6-4 and TRBJ2-7, with D tentatively TRBD1 (5 bases). V lost 6 bases and J 3 bases, leaving 12 bases between the germline ends. Looked up from germline, CDR1 is MRHNA and CDR2 is SNTAGT. This CDR3 spans 13 amino acids.